This TCR beta chain was sequenced in a study of identical twins. The CDR3 is made up of 15 amino acids. V was pared by 4 bases and J by 5 bases, with 9 bases of the junction left unmatched. CDR1 and CDR2 from the germline V gene are SGHRS and YFSETQ. TCRdb re-derived calls from the 5' RACE reads in MiXCR, one entry per CDR3 protein. This repertoire shows about 660,000 distinct CDR3 sequences, over 8.5% found once; its top ten account for around 0.95%. Study results and caveats: Part of the zero-insertion signal could reflect confounding by invariant MAIT and iNKT cells. The study found weaker excess twin sharing in beta out-of-frame sequences.

Note on this clonotype: What it binds is unknown.

These records were also assigned to another study, of yellow fever vaccine responses in identical twins.

This sequence was found in a young woman in good health. Sequenced material: PBMCs. This chain joins TRBV5-1 and TRBJ2-7, with 10 nucleotides matching TRBD1. The CDR3 DNA is TGCGCCAGCAGCAAGAGACAGGGGGCATCACACGAGCAGTACTTC. Amino acids: CASSKRQGASHEQYF.